This TCR beta chain was observed in a study of shared clonotypes between healthy human individuals. As for the study in general: Per donor, three plates held CD4 naive cells, three held CD4 memory, two held CD8 naive and one held CD8 memory.

Profiled with immunoSEQ multiplex PCR; TCRdb holds only in-frame clones, not every one. Among roughly 2.4 million clones listed, approximately 96% were seen once. Notes on the study in general: Against clonotypes common to all four donors, non-shared ones had lower generation probabilities.

This CDR3 is built from 14 residues. Per germline, CDR1 SNHLY and CDR2 FYNNEI. V was trimmed by 6 bases and J by 1 base, leaving 12 bases between them. Of note for this clone: What it recognizes is unknown.

The receptor comes from a man between 18 and 35 years old in good health. This chain joins TRBV2 and TRBJ2-5; the D is unclear. Sequenced material: naive CD4+ T cells sorted from blood. Subset reported: CD45RA+ positively selected. The CDR3 region is CASRILQSQETQYF. CDR3 in DNA: TGTGCCAGCAGAATCCTTCAGTCCCAAGAGACCCAGTACTTC.